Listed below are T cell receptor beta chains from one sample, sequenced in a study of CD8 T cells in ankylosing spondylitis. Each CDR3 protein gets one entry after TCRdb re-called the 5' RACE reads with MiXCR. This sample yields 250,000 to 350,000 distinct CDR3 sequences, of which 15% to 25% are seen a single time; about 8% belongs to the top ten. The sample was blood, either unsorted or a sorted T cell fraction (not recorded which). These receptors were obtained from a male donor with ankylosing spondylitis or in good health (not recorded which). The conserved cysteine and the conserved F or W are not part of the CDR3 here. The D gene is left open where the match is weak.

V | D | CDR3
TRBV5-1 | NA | ASSAGWEAF
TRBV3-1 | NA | ASSQGRSNTDTQY
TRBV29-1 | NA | SVSRSGTDTQY
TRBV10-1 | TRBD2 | ASSESRTSGRGGEQF
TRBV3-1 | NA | ASSQGQPNEQF
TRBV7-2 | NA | ASSGYLVRDYGYT
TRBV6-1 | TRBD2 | ASSDREGRYNEQF
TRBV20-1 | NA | SARDAVPEKLF
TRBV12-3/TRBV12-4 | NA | ASSLTGGATGELF
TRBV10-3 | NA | AISEGGQRNQPQH
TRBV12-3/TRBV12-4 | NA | ASSPTKVGGELF
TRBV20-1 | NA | SARMRVTDTQY
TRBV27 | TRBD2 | ASSPWASGGNTDTQY
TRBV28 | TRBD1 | ASTADRGGIVGNQPQH
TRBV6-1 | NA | ASSPRLGGHIVNQPQH
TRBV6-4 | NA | ASRAVRGDQPQH
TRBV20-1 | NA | SAIATNYGYT
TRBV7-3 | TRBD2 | ASSSAGGTDTQY
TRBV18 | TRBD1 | ASSPEQGPNQPQH
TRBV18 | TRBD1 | ASSPSGDRVDEQF
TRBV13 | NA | ASSLGFMNQPQH
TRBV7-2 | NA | ASSFREAYNSPLH
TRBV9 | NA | ASSVAPQQPKNIQY
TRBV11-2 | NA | ASSGGHGETQY
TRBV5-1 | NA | ASSPREGSNTGELF
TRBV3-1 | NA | ASSQAPGAGVGQPQH
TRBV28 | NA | ASSLAGTLTDTQY
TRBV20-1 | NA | SASWQALYNSPLH
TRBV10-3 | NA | AIDEGDGYT
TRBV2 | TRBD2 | ASGGLAGLTGELF
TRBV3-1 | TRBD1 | ASSQAGTGTTDTRY
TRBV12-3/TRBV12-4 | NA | ASSLELGETQY
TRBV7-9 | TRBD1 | ASSAGTGRNTEAF
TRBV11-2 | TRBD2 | ASSLGLADQQETQY
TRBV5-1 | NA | ASSFSPGETQY
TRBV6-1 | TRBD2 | ASSVLAESTDTQY
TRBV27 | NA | ASKWGNTGELF
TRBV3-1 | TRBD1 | ASSPGQAQETQY
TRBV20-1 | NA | SASSGVQPQH
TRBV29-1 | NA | SVGSQESQPQH
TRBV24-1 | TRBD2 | ATSDPGTSMRDTQY